These T cell receptor beta chains were read from a single sample in a study of long-term antiretroviral therapy in people with HIV. Generated by immunoSEQ multiplex PCR, the TCRdb table keeps only in-frame clones and is missing some. The sample shows around 40,000 clones, about 88% of them seen only once. The sequencing here drew on unsorted PBMCs, taken just before starting antiretroviral therapy. The origin of the receptors is a woman aged 18 to 35 with HIV. CDR3s include the opening cysteine and the closing phenylalanine or tryptophan. D genes are given only for firm matches. Part of the rows lack a size; the others show once, few, many or a class for expanded clones.

clone_size: .
j_call: TRBJ2-3
v_call: TRBV2
d_call: .
cdr3_nt: TGTGCCAGCAGTGAAGACAGTCTCACAGATACGCAGTATTTT
cdr3_aa: CASSEDSLTDTQYF

clone_size: .
j_call: TRBJ2-5
v_call: TRBV7-3
d_call: .
cdr3_nt: TGTGCCAGCAGCTTCACAGTGGACTCTGGGACCCAGTACTTC
cdr3_aa: CASSFTVDSGTQYF

clone_size: few
j_call: TRBJ1-1
v_call: TRBV9
d_call: .
cdr3_nt: TGTGCCAGCAGCACCGGACAAAGGGCTGAAGCTTTCTTT
cdr3_aa: CASSTGQRAEAFF

clone_size: .
j_call: TRBJ2-1
v_call: TRBV7-8
d_call: .
cdr3_nt: TGTGCCAGCTGCTTTATGGATGAGCAGTTCTTC
cdr3_aa: CASCFMDEQFF

clone_size: .
j_call: TRBJ1-4
v_call: TRBV18
d_call: .
cdr3_nt: TGTGCCAGCTCACTCACGCGGTCCAGGGATGAAAAACTGTTTTTT
cdr3_aa: CASSLTRSRDEKLFF

clone_size: .
j_call: TRBJ2-1
v_call: TRBV19
d_call: TRBD1
cdr3_nt: TGTGCCAGTAGCAAAGAATGGGGACAGGGGGGCTATGAGCAGTTCTTC
cdr3_aa: CASSKEWGQGGYEQFF

clone_size: .
j_call: TRBJ1-1
v_call: TRBV6-5
d_call: .
cdr3_nt: TGTGCCAGCAGTCGGAGTTTGAAGGGTAGTAGTGAAGCTTTCTTT
cdr3_aa: CASSRSLKGSSEAFF

clone_size: few
j_call: TRBJ2-1
v_call: TRBV27
d_call: .
cdr3_nt: TGTGCCAGCAGTTTATTACCCGGATTCTACTCCTACAATGAGCAGTTCTTC
cdr3_aa: CASSLLPGFYSYNEQFF

clone_size: once
j_call: TRBJ1-1
v_call: TRBV29-1
d_call: TRBD1
cdr3_nt: TGCAGCGTCCAAAAAGCGGGACAGGGGGCTGTGGGCACTGAAGCTTTCTTT
cdr3_aa: CSVQKAGQGAVGTEAFF

clone_size: .
j_call: TRBJ2-2
v_call: TRBV4-1
d_call: .
cdr3_nt: TGCGCCAGCAGCCATGGACCGAACACCGGGGAGCTGTTTTTT
cdr3_aa: CASSHGPNTGELFF

clone_size: .
j_call: TRBJ1-4
v_call: TRBV25-1
d_call: .
cdr3_nt: TGTGCCAGCTCCGAATGGGGGAATGAAAAACTGTTTTTT
cdr3_aa: CASSEWGNEKLFF

clone_size: .
j_call: TRBJ1-2
v_call: TRBV14
d_call: TRBD1
cdr3_nt: TGTGCCAGCAGCCCGTGGGACAGGGAGGCTCGCTTC
cdr3_aa: CASSPWDREARF

clone_size: .
j_call: TRBJ2-7
v_call: TRBV6-5
d_call: TRBD1
cdr3_nt: TGTGCCAGCAGTTACTCGTCACAGGGGGCCTACGAGCAGTACTTC
cdr3_aa: CASSYSSQGAYEQYF

clone_size: .
j_call: TRBJ2-7
v_call: TRBV9
d_call: TRBD2
cdr3_nt: TGTGCCAGCAGCGCGGGAGGGGACGAGCAGTACTTC
cdr3_aa: CASSAGGDEQYF

clone_size: few
j_call: TRBJ2-7
v_call: TRBV28
d_call: .
cdr3_nt: TGTGCCAGCAGTGGATTGGGAGGCTACGAGCAGTACTTC
cdr3_aa: CASSGLGGYEQYF

clone_size: .
j_call: TRBJ2-7
v_call: TRBV11-2
d_call: .
cdr3_nt: TGTGCCAGCAGCTTTCCCTACGAGCAGTACTTC
cdr3_aa: CASSFPYEQYF

clone_size: once
j_call: TRBJ1-4
v_call: TRBV9
d_call: .
cdr3_nt: TGTGCCAGCAGCCCACAGGGAAGTAATGAAAAACTGTTTTTT
cdr3_aa: CASSPQGSNEKLFF

clone_size: .
j_call: TRBJ1-1
v_call: TRBV5-1
d_call: .
cdr3_nt: TGCGCCAGCAGCTTGTCCGAGACTGAAGCTTTCTTT
cdr3_aa: CASSLSETEAFF

clone_size: .
j_call: TRBJ2-3
v_call: TRBV5-1
d_call: .
cdr3_nt: TGCGCCAGCAGCTTGGAGGTACAGGGCTCAGATACGCAGTATTTT
cdr3_aa: CASSLEVQGSDTQYF

clone_size: .
j_call: TRBJ1-2
v_call: TRBV7-3
d_call: .
cdr3_nt: TGTGCCAGCAGCTTAACCCCATCTCGGGCTTCGGTATATGGCTACACCTTC
cdr3_aa: CASSLTPSRASVYGYTF

clone_size: .
j_call: TRBJ2-2
v_call: TRBV6-5
d_call: TRBD2
cdr3_nt: TGTGCCAGCAGACGACTAGCGGGAGGGACCGGGGAGCTGTTTTTT
cdr3_aa: CASRRLAGGTGELFF

clone_size: .
j_call: TRBJ2-2
v_call: TRBV28
d_call: .
cdr3_nt: TGTGCCAGCAGATCCATTGCCCAGGCGAACACCGGGGAGCTGTTTTTT
cdr3_aa: CASRSIAQANTGELFF

clone_size: .
j_call: TRBJ1-1
v_call: TRBV7-2
d_call: .
cdr3_nt: TGTGCCAGCAGCACCCTCCCAGGGGTAACTGAAGCTTTCTTT
cdr3_aa: CASSTLPGVTEAFF

clone_size: once
j_call: TRBJ2-6
v_call: TRBV2
d_call: TRBD2
cdr3_nt: TGTGCCAGCGATGGGGGGGGCTCTGGGGCCAACGTCCTGACTTTC
cdr3_aa: CASDGGGSGANVLTF

clone_size: .
j_call: TRBJ1-3
v_call: TRBV11-2
d_call: TRBD1
cdr3_nt: TGTGCCAGCACAACCGGGACAGGGTTCGGAAACACCATATATTTT
cdr3_aa: CASTTGTGFGNTIYF

clone_size: .
j_call: TRBJ2-7
v_call: TRBV27
d_call: .
cdr3_nt: TGTGCCAGCAGTTTATCCACCCCGGGTACGACCGAGCAGTACTTC
cdr3_aa: CASSLSTPGTTEQYF

clone_size: .
j_call: TRBJ2-3
v_call: TRBV4-1
d_call: .
cdr3_nt: TGCGCCAGCAGCCAATTAGCGAGAGGCCACACAGATACGCAGTATTTT
cdr3_aa: CASSQLARGHTDTQYF

clone_size: .
j_call: TRBJ2-7
v_call: TRBV27
d_call: TRBD2
cdr3_nt: TGTGCCAGCAGTTTAATGCCGGGGGGTTACGAGCAGTACTTC
cdr3_aa: CASSLMPGGYEQYF

clone_size: .
j_call: TRBJ2-1
v_call: TRBV11-3
d_call: .
cdr3_nt: TGTGCCAGCAGCTTGGATTCTTACAATGAGCAGTTCTTC
cdr3_aa: CASSLDSYNEQFF

clone_size: .
j_call: TRBJ2-1
v_call: TRBV19
d_call: TRBD2
cdr3_nt: TGTGCCAGTATAGGGACTACCATTGGCCGGAGGGAGGGCAATGAGCAGTTCTTC
cdr3_aa: CASIGTTIGRREGNEQFF

clone_size: .
j_call: TRBJ2-7
v_call: TRBV18
d_call: .
cdr3_nt: TGTGCCAGCTCACCGGACACCTCCTACGAGCAGTACTTC
cdr3_aa: CASSPDTSYEQYF

clone_size: .
j_call: TRBJ1-1
v_call: TRBV5-4
d_call: TRBD1
cdr3_nt: TGTGCCAGCAGCAAGGGACAGTTGAACACTGAAGCTTTCTTT
cdr3_aa: CASSKGQLNTEAFF

clone_size: .
j_call: TRBJ2-7
v_call: TRBV5-5
d_call: TRBD1
cdr3_nt: TGTGCCAGCAGTTATGGAGGGACAGGGGGGAACGAGCAGTACTTC
cdr3_aa: CASSYGGTGGNEQYF

clone_size: .
j_call: TRBJ2-1
v_call: TRBV28
d_call: .
cdr3_nt: TGTGCCAGCAGTTTGACTCACTCCTACAATGAGCAGTTCTTC
cdr3_aa: CASSLTHSYNEQFF

clone_size: .
j_call: TRBJ1-1
v_call: TRBV5-4
d_call: .
cdr3_nt: TGTGCCAGCAGCTTGGGACTGCCCACTGAAGCTTTCTTT
cdr3_aa: CASSLGLPTEAFF

clone_size: .
j_call: TRBJ2-2
v_call: TRBV27
d_call: .
cdr3_nt: TGTGCCAGCAGTTTATCGACACATATCACCGGGGAGCTGTTTTTT
cdr3_aa: CASSLSTHITGELFF

clone_size: .
j_call: TRBJ2-3
v_call: TRBV5-4
d_call: .
cdr3_nt: TGTGCCAGCAGTCTCAGGGGTGGCACAGATACGCAGTATTTT
cdr3_aa: CASSLRGGTDTQYF

clone_size: .
j_call: TRBJ1-5
v_call: TRBV19
d_call: .
cdr3_nt: TGTGCCAGTAAGGTTTCAGGGCCCAATCAGCCCCAGCATTTT
cdr3_aa: CASKVSGPNQPQHF

clone_size: few
j_call: TRBJ2-7
v_call: TRBV6-5
d_call: TRBD2
cdr3_nt: TGTGCCAGCACCTTCTTTAGCGGGAGGCAGGGAGAGCAGTACTTC
cdr3_aa: CASTFFSGRQGEQYF

clone_size: .
j_call: TRBJ2-7
v_call: TRBV25-1
d_call: TRBD1
cdr3_nt: TGTGCCAGCACAAGATCGGGACAGATGGGCGAGCAGTACTTC
cdr3_aa: CASTRSGQMGEQYF

clone_size: .
j_call: TRBJ1-2
v_call: TRBV19
d_call: .
cdr3_nt: TGTGCCAGTAAGGGGCGGCAGGCTAACTATGGCTACACCTTC
cdr3_aa: CASKGRQANYGYTF

clone_size: .
j_call: TRBJ2-7
v_call: TRBV7-9
d_call: .
cdr3_nt: TGTGCCAGCAGCCCACTGGAAGCCTTAGGAGGGGTGCTGGCACGCGAGCAGTACTTC
cdr3_aa: CASSPLEALGGVLAREQYF

clone_size: .
j_call: TRBJ2-4
v_call: TRBV25-1
d_call: .
cdr3_nt: TGTGCCAGCAGTGGGTGGGAGACCCCCATAGCCAAAAACATTCAGTACTTC
cdr3_aa: CASSGWETPIAKNIQYF

clone_size: .
j_call: TRBJ1-4
v_call: TRBV28
d_call: .
cdr3_nt: TGTGCCAGCGGGGCACAGAATAATGAAAAACTGTTTTTT
cdr3_aa: CASGAQNNEKLFF

clone_size: .
j_call: TRBJ1-1
v_call: TRBV11-2
d_call: .
cdr3_nt: TGTGCCAGCAGCTTGACCGGGACCACCACTGAAGCTTTCTTT
cdr3_aa: CASSLTGTTTEAFF

clone_size: .
j_call: TRBJ2-1
v_call: TRBV29-1
d_call: .
cdr3_nt: TGCAGCGTTGACGGTAGCTCCTACAATGAGCAGTTCTTC
cdr3_aa: CSVDGSSYNEQFF

clone_size: .
j_call: TRBJ1-1
v_call: TRBV10-3
d_call: .
cdr3_nt: TGTGCCATCAGTGAGTCGTATGACGGACAGTTCGGTAGCCCTGAAGCTTTCTTT
cdr3_aa: CAISESYDGQFGSPEAFF

clone_size: .
j_call: TRBJ1-2
v_call: TRBV7-9
d_call: TRBD1
cdr3_nt: TGTGCCAGCAGCCCGGACAGGGCCAAGACAATGGGAAAAAACTATGGCTACACCTTC
cdr3_aa: CASSPDRAKTMGKNYGYTF

clone_size: .
j_call: TRBJ1-2
v_call: TRBV6-5
d_call: .
cdr3_nt: TGTGCCAGCAACGCAGGGACATCCTATGGCTACACCTTC
cdr3_aa: CASNAGTSYGYTF

clone_size: .
j_call: TRBJ2-1
v_call: TRBV11-2
d_call: .
cdr3_nt: TGTGCCAGCAGCTTAGGACGGGCTAGCGATGAGCAGTTCTTC
cdr3_aa: CASSLGRASDEQFF

clone_size: .
j_call: TRBJ2-5
v_call: TRBV4-1
d_call: .
cdr3_nt: TGCGCCAGCAGCCAATTAGTCGGAGGGGAGACCCAGTACTTC
cdr3_aa: CASSQLVGGETQYF

clone_size: .
j_call: TRBJ1-4
v_call: TRBV4-3
d_call: .
cdr3_nt: TGCGCCAGCAGCCAAGATCTCGCGACAGGCCGGGCTACTGAAAAACTGTTTTTT
cdr3_aa: CASSQDLATGRATEKLFF